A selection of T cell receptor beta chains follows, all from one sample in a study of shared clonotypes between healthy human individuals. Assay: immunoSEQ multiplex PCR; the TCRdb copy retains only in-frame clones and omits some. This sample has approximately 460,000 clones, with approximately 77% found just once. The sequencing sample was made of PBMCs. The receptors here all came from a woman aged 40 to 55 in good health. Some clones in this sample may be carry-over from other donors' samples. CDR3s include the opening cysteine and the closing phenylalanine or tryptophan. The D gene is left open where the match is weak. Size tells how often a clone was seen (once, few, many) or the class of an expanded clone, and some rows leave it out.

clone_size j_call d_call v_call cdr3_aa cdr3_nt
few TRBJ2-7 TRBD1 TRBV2 CASSPRQGPREQYF TGTGCCAGCAGTCCCAGACAGGGCCCAAGGGAGCAGTACTTC
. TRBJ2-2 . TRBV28 CASSSGQANTGELFF TGTGCCAGCAGTTCTGGGCAGGCAAACACCGGGGAGCTGTTTTTT
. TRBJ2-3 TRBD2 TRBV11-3 CASSSSGASTDTQYF TGTGCCAGCAGCTCTAGCGGAGCTAGCACAGATACGCAGTATTTT
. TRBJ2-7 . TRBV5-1 CASSLIGGGRLEQYF TGCGCCAGCAGCTTGATTGGGGGTGGACGCCTCGAGCAGTACTTC
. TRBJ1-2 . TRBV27 CASSFREQIGYTF TGTGCCAGCAGTTTTCGGGAACAAATCGGCTACACCTTC
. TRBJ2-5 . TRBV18 CASSPGLTQETQYF TGTGCCAGCTCACCGGGACTTACACAAGAGACCCAGTACTTC
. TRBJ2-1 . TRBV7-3 CASRGEGLNEQFF TGTGCCAGCAGGGGGGAAGGGCTTAATGAGCAGTTCTTC
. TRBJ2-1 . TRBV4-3 CASSQAAGWRDEQFF TGCGCCAGCAGCCAAGCCGCGGGGTGGAGAGATGAGCAGTTCTTC
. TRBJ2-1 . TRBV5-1 CASSLRTEYNEQFF TGCGCCAGCAGCTTGAGGACAGAGTACAATGAGCAGTTCTTC
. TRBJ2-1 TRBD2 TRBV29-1 CSVAALAGRNEQFF TGCAGCGTGGCCGCGCTAGCGGGAAGGAATGAGCAGTTCTTC
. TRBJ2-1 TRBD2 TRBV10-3 CAISDRGGRSAKFF TGTGCCATCAGTGATAGGGGCGGGAGGTCCGCGAAGTTCTTC
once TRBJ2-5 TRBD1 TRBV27 CASSPGTVSTQYF TGTGCCAGCAGCCCCGGGACAGTCAGCACCCAGTACTTC
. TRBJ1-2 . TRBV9 CASSVAGVPNYGYTF TGTGCCAGCAGCGTAGCTGGGGTGCCTAACTATGGCTACACCTTC
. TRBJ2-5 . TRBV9 CASSLQGGEVQTQYF TGTGCCAGCAGCTTGCAGGGCGGGGAGGTGCAGACCCAGTACTTC
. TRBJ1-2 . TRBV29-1 CSVARGDGYTF TGCAGCGTTGCCAGGGGCGATGGCTACACCTTC
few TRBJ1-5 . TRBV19 CASSKRDQPQHF TGTGCCAGTAGTAAACGAGATCAGCCCCAGCATTTT
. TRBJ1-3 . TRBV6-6 CASSYGQNSGNTIYF TGTGCCAGCAGTTACGGGCAGAACTCTGGAAACACCATATATTTT
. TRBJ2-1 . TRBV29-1 CSVPQGTRYNEQFF TGCAGCGTTCCACAGGGTACGAGATACAATGAGCAGTTCTTC
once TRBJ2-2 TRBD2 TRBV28 CATLSGGYTGELFF TGTGCCACCCTCTCGGGAGGGTACACCGGGGAGCTGTTTTTT
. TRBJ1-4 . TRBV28 CASRGGRDDNEKLFF TGTGCCAGCAGAGGGGGGAGAGACGACAATGAAAAACTGTTTTTT
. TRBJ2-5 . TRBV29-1 CSARTGQETQYF TGCAGCGCCCGGACGGGGCAAGAGACCCAGTACTTC
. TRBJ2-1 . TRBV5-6 CASSDDAYNEQFF TGTGCCAGCAGCGACGACGCTTACAATGAGCAGTTCTTC
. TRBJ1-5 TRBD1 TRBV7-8 CASSQGTGLGAQPQHF TGTGCCAGCAGCCAAGGGACAGGGCTGGGGGCCCAGCCCCAGCATTTT
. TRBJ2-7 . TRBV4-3 CASSQGLVQGPLGEQYF TGCGCCAGCAGCCAAGGACTCGTGCAGGGACCCCTCGGCGAGCAGTACTTC
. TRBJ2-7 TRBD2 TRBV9 CASSSPGGEQYF TGTGCCAGCAGCAGCCCGGGGGGCGAGCAGTACTTC
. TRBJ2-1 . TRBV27 CASSGSVNEQFF TGTGCCAGCAGTGGTAGCGTTAATGAGCAGTTCTTC
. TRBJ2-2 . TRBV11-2 CASSLVPASGELFF TGTGCCAGCAGCTTAGTACCCGCTAGCGGGGAGCTGTTTTTT
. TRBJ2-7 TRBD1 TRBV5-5 CASSLDRGFSYEQYF TGTGCCAGCAGCTTGGACAGGGGGTTCTCCTACGAGCAGTACTTC
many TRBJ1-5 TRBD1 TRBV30 CAWSVDRVQPQHF TGTGCCTGGAGTGTAGACAGGGTTCAGCCCCAGCATTTT
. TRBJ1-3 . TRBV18 CASSLGRGSGNTIYF TGTGCCAGCTCCCTGGGCAGGGGCTCTGGAAACACCATATATTTT
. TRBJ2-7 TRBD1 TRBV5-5 CASRNGQGLLTGYEQYF TGTGCCAGCAGAAACGGACAGGGCCTCCTTACGGGCTACGAGCAGTACTTC
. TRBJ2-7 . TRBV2 CASTRDTNSYEQYF TGTGCCAGCACGAGGGACACCAATTCCTACGAGCAGTACTTC
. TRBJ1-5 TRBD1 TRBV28 CASYGTGVSRNQPQHF TGTGCCAGTTACGGGACAGGGGTCTCTCGAAATCAGCCCCAGCATTTT
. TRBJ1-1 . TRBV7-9 CASSVDRNTEAFF TGTGCCAGCAGCGTAGACAGGAACACTGAAGCTTTCTTT
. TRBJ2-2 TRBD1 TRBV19 CASSPPLGDRGNTGELFF TGTGCCAGTAGTCCCCCACTAGGGGACAGGGGTAACACCGGGGAGCTGTTTTTT
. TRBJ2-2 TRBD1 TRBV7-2 CASSPRTGNTGELFF TGTGCCAGCAGCCCCCGGACAGGGAACACCGGGGAGCTGTTTTTT
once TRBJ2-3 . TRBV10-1 CASREAAVPDTQYF TGCGCCAGCAGGGAAGCGGCAGTCCCGGATACGCAGTATTTT
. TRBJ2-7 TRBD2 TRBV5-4 CASSSGRVGEQYF TGTGCCAGCAGCAGCGGGAGAGTAGGCGAGCAGTACTTC
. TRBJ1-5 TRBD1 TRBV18 CASSPTGQGQQPQHF TGTGCCAGCTCACCAACGGGACAGGGTCAACAGCCCCAGCATTTT
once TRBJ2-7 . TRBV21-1 CASSIRPGQTYEQYF TGTGCCAGCAGCATTCGGCCGGGACAGACGTACGAGCAGTACTTC
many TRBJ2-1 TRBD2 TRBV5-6 CASSLLAGVVNEQFF TGTGCCAGCAGCTTACTAGCGGGAGTAGTAAATGAGCAGTTCTTC
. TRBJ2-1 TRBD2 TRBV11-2 CASSLGTSGRAAYNEQFF TGTGCCAGCAGCCTAGGGACTAGCGGGAGGGCCGCCTACAATGAGCAGTTCTTC
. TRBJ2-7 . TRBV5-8 CASSLDRPSYEQYF TGTGCCAGCAGCCTTGACAGGCCCTCCTACGAGCAGTACTTC
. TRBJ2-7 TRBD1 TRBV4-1 CASSQPGQGNYEQYF TGCGCCAGCAGCCAACCGGGACAGGGGAATTACGAGCAGTACTTC
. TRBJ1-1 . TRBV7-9 CASSLAFQGSMNTEAFF TGTGCCAGCAGCTTAGCTTTTCAGGGGTCTATGAACACTGAAGCTTTCTTT
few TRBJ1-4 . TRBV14 CASGRNEKLFF TGTGCCAGTGGACGAAATGAAAAACTGTTTTTT
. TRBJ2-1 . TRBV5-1 CASSTTRTGDQEEFF TGCGCCAGCAGCACTACCCGGACGGGGGACCAGGAAGAGTTCTTC
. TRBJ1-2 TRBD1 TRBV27 CASRYGTGDGYTF TGTGCCAGCAGATATGGAACAGGGGATGGCTACACCTTC
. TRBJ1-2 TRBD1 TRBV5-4 CASSGGTGVGYTF TGTGCCAGCAGCGGCGGGACAGGGGTTGGCTACACCTTC
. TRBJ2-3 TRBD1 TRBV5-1 CASSLAPGQGDTQYF TGCGCCAGCAGCTTGGCCCCGGGACAGGGAGATACGCAGTATTTT
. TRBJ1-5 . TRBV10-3 CAISEGDQPQHF TGTGCCATCAGTGAAGGAGATCAGCCCCAGCATTTT
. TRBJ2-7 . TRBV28 CASSPGHSSYEQYF TGTGCCAGCAGCCCGGGACACAGCTCCTACGAGCAGTACTTC
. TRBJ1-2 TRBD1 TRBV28 CASSTGQGLIRPYGYTF TGTGCCAGCAGTACCGGACAGGGTCTAATCCGGCCATATGGCTACACCTTC
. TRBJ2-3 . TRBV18 CASSFDVPGITDTQYF TGTGCCAGCTCGTTCGATGTACCGGGTATCACAGATACGCAGTATTTT
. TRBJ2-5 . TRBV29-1 CSAGVGETQYF TGCAGCGCGGGAGTGGGGGAGACCCAGTACTTC